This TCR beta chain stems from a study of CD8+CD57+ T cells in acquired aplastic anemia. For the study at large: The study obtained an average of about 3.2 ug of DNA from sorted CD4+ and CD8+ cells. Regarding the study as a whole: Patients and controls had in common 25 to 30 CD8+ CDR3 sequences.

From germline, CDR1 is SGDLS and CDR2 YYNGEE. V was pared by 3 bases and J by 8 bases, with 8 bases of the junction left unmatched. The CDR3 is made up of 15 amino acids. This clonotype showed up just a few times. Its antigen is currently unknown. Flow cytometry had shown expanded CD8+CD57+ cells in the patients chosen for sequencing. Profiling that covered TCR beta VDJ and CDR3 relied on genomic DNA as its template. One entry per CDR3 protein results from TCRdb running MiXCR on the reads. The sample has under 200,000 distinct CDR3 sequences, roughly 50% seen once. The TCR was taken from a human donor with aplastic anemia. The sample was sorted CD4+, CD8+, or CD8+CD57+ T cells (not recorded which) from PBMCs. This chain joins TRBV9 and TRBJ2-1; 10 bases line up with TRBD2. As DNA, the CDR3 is TGTGCCAGCAGCGCCAGGAGCGGGGGGGCACATGAGCAGTTCTTC. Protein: CASSARSGGAHEQFF.